The rows below give T cell receptor beta chains drawn from one sample of a study of blood T cell repertoires in COVID-19. The method was immunoSEQ multiplex PCR; TCRdb's version includes in-frame clones alone and lacks a portion of them. The sample has 50,000 to 60,000 clones; about nine tenths are singletons. Sample: peripheral blood. The receptors were sampled from a man in his forties with COVID-19, enrolled during active disease. The CDR3 runs from the conserved cysteine through the conserved F or W. A D gene is named only where the DNA matches it firmly. The size entry is marked missing in some rows and otherwise reads once, few, many or a size class.

V gene,D gene,clone size,J gene,CDR3 DNA,CDR3 protein
TRBV12-3/TRBV12-4,-,-,TRBJ2-2,TGTGCCAGCAGCCAAACGAACACCGGGGAGCTGTTTTTT,CASSQTNTGELFF
TRBV6-1,-,-,TRBJ1-1,TGTGCCAGCAGTGAAACGAGTAACACTGAAGCTTTCTTT,CASSETSNTEAFF
TRBV5-1,TRBD2,-,TRBJ2-3,TGCGCCAGCAGCTGGACCCTTGGTAGCGGGACTAGCACAGATACGCAGTATTTT,CASSWTLGSGTSTDTQYF
TRBV29-1,TRBD2,-,TRBJ2-1,TGCAGCGTTGACCTCGGTGCGGGAGGACTCTACAATGAGCAGTTCTTC,CSVDLGAGGLYNEQFF
TRBV5-1,-,-,TRBJ1-1,TGCGCCAGCGGGGAGGGGACAAAAGGGACTGAAGCTTTCTTT,CASGEGTKGTEAFF
TRBV5-6,-,-,TRBJ2-3,TGTGCCAGCAGCTTGGAAGGAGTAAAAGATACGCAGTATTTT,CASSLEGVKDTQYF
TRBV2,-,once,TRBJ1-6,TGTGCCAGCAGTGAAGACTTACAGACCAATTCACCCCTCCACTTT,CASSEDLQTNSPLHF
TRBV5-1,TRBD1,-,TRBJ1-2,TGCGCCAGCAGCTCGGAGGGACAGTATGGCTACACCTTC,CASSSEGQYGYTF
TRBV27,-,-,TRBJ2-1,TGTGCCAGCAGTTCGAGATGGGACTCACACTCCCCCAATGAGCAGTTCTTC,CASSSRWDSHSPNEQFF
TRBV2,TRBD1,-,TRBJ1-2,TGTGCCAGCCGCCGAAAGGGGGGACAGGATAACTATGGCTACACCTTC,CASRRKGGQDNYGYTF
TRBV2,TRBD1,-,TRBJ2-2,TGTGCCAGCAATGACAGGGCTGACACCGGGGAGCTGTTTTTT,CASNDRADTGELFF
TRBV19,-,-,TRBJ1-1,TGTGCCAGTAGTATGGTCCCAGGGAACACTGAAGCTTTCTTT,CASSMVPGNTEAFF
TRBV28,-,-,TRBJ2-7,TGTGCCAGCAGTTCGTCCGGACAGTTCAGTATCGGGCAGTACTTC,CASSSSGQFSIGQYF
TRBV7-8,TRBD2,once,TRBJ2-7,TGTGCCAGCAGCTTAATTCGACTAGCGGGCGAGCAGTACTTC,CASSLIRLAGEQYF
TRBV7-3,TRBD1,-,TRBJ1-1,TGTGCCAGCAGCCCAGACAGGGGGGAGGGTGCTTTCTTT,CASSPDRGEGAFF
TRBV12-3/TRBV12-4,TRBD1,-,TRBJ1-2,TGTGCCAGCAGGCGGGACAGTAACTATGGCTACACCTTC,CASRRDSNYGYTF
TRBV28,-,-,TRBJ1-2,TGTGCCAGCAGTTTAGAACAGGATTCCTATGGCTACACCTTC,CASSLEQDSYGYTF
TRBV4-2,TRBD1,-,TRBJ1-2,TGTGCCAGCAGCCCACTAGGGAGCAGGGGGCAAAGTGGCTACACCTTC,CASSPLGSRGQSGYTF
TRBV3-1/TRBV3-2,-,-,TRBJ2-2,TGTGCCAGCACCTCCGGGGTGACCACCGGGGAGCTGTTTTTT,CASTSGVTTGELFF
TRBV10-3,TRBD2,-,TRBJ2-7,TGTGCCATCAGGGGGTCTAGCGGGGGATTCTACGAGCAGTACTTC,CAIRGSSGGFYEQYF
TRBV11-3,-,-,TRBJ1-4,TGTGCCAGCAGCTTAGGGGGAGTGGGTTCCGAAAAACTGTTTTTT,CASSLGGVGSEKLFF
TRBV15,-,-,TRBJ1-5,TGTGCCACCAGCCCTTCCCTCCTAGCATATCAGCCCCAGCATTTT,CATSPSLLAYQPQHF
TRBV5-1,TRBD2,-,TRBJ2-5,TGCGCCAGCAGCTTGTCTTGGGGGGGTAGTGAGACCCAGTACTTC,CASSLSWGGSETQYF
TRBV19,-,-,TRBJ2-7,TGTGCCAGTAGTATAGCCCTAGCAGGCGAGCAGTACTTC,CASSIALAGEQYF
TRBV12-2,-,-,TRBJ1-4,TGTGCAAGTCCCATAACCGCAGGGGCGACCGCAACTAATGAAAAACTGTTTTTT,CASPITAGATATNEKLFF
TRBV28,-,-,TRBJ1-3,TGTGCCAGCAGTTTGGGACTCCTCTCTGGAAACACCATATATTTT,CASSLGLLSGNTIYF
TRBV6-5,-,-,TRBJ2-3,TGTGCCAGCAGCACGTCCATGTCCGGGCAGTATTTT,CASSTSMSGQYF
TRBV5-5,-,-,TRBJ1-2,TGTGCCAGCAGCTTGGGGACTGGGAGCGGCTATGGCTACACCTTC,CASSLGTGSGYGYTF
TRBV7-6,-,few,TRBJ1-6,TGTGCCAGCAGCCAACGGACAGTCGATAATTCACCCCTCCACTTT,CASSQRTVDNSPLHF
TRBV10-1,TRBD2,few,TRBJ2-7,TGCGCCAGTGCTAGCGGCCAATCCTACGAGCAGTACTTC,CASASGQSYEQYF
TRBV30,-,-,TRBJ1-2,TGTGCCTGTCCGAGGGTGGGGAACTATGGCTACACCTTC,CACPRVGNYGYTF
TRBV9,TRBD2,-,TRBJ2-3,TGTGCCAGCAGCGTTCGAATGTCGGGAGGAGGAGATACGCAGTATTTT,CASSVRMSGGGDTQYF
TRBV13,-,-,TRBJ2-7,TGTGCCACCGAGGGGGGGGTAAGCTCCTACGAGCAGTACTTC,CATEGGVSSYEQYF
TRBV11-2,-,-,TRBJ1-4,TGTGCCAGCAGCCAATCCGGGGGGGGCAGGGATAATGAAAAACTGTTTTTT,CASSQSGGGRDNEKLFF
TRBV9,TRBD1,-,TRBJ1-1,TGTGCCAGCATACAGGGGAGGAACACTGAAGCTTTCTTT,CASIQGRNTEAFF
TRBV11-2,TRBD1,-,TRBJ2-4,TGTGCCAGCAGCCCCCTTGGGACAGCCCTAGCCAAAAACATTCAGTACTTC,CASSPLGTALAKNIQYF
TRBV6-5,-,-,TRBJ1-5,TGTGCCAGCAGTTACGACAGGAACAATCAGCCCCAGCATTTT,CASSYDRNNQPQHF
TRBV28,TRBD2,-,TRBJ2-1,TGTGCCAGCACCCACCGATCCCAGCGGGGGCTTTACAATGAGCAGTTCTTC,CASTHRSQRGLYNEQFF
TRBV10-3,-,-,TRBJ2-5,TGTGCCATCAGTGATGCGGGGGCCCTCCAAGAGACCCAGTACTTC,CAISDAGALQETQYF
TRBV12-3/TRBV12-4,TRBD1,-,TRBJ2-5,TGTGCCAGCAGGAGGGGGCTCGAGACCCAGTACTTC,CASRRGLETQYF
TRBV30,TRBD1,-,TRBJ1-5,TGTGCCTGGGGGACAGGGACAAATCAGCCCCAGCATTTT,CAWGTGTNQPQHF
TRBV29-1,-,once,TRBJ1-1,TGCAGCGGCGGAGGAGTGAGAGGGAACACTGAAGCTTTCTTT,CSGGGVRGNTEAFF
TRBV6-5,TRBD1,-,TRBJ1-3,TGTGCCAGCCGACAGGGTATTATTGGAAACACCATATATTTT,CASRQGIIGNTIYF
TRBV12-5,TRBD2,-,TRBJ2-3,TGTGCTAGTGGTTCGGGACTAGCGGGGGGGCTTGGCACAGATACGCAGTATTTT,CASGSGLAGGLGTDTQYF
TRBV24-1,TRBD1,-,TRBJ2-2,TGTGCCACCAGTGATTTTCTCGGGACAGGGACCGGGGAGCTGTTTTTT,CATSDFLGTGTGELFF
TRBV9,-,-,TRBJ2-6,TGTGCCAGCAGCGACAACAGGGAGACTGGGGCCAACGTCCTGACTTTC,CASSDNRETGANVLTF
TRBV19,TRBD1,-,TRBJ2-2,TGTGCCAGTTTTGGCAGGGGGCCCGGGGAGCTGTTTTTT,CASFGRGPGELFF
TRBV5-8,-,-,TRBJ2-7,TGTGCCAGCAGCCCCGGCGGGGGCCTCTCCTACGAGCAGTACTTC,CASSPGGGLSYEQYF
TRBV4-1,-,-,TRBJ2-3,TGCGCCAGCAGCCAAGAACAGAACACAGATACGCAGTATTTT,CASSQEQNTDTQYF
TRBV3-1/TRBV3-2,TRBD2,-,TRBJ2-1,TGTGCCAGCAGAACGAGCGGGGGGTTCAATGAGCAGTTCTTC,CASRTSGGFNEQFF
TRBV6-5,TRBD1,-,TRBJ1-1,TGTGCCAGCAGTTCCGCGGGACAGGGAACTGAAGCTTTCTTT,CASSSAGQGTEAFF
TRBV11-2,TRBD1,-,TRBJ1-6,TGTGCCAGCAGCACGTGGACAGGGGGTAATTCACCCCTCCACTTT,CASSTWTGGNSPLHF
TRBV6-1,TRBD1,-,TRBJ2-3,TGTGCCAGCAGTGAAAGCAGGGGGCTTAGCACAGATACGCAGTATTTT,CASSESRGLSTDTQYF
TRBV24-1,-,once,TRBJ2-1,TGTGCCACCAGTAGCGGTTACAATGAGCAGTTCTTC,CATSSGYNEQFF
TRBV10-3,-,-,TRBJ2-6,TGTGCCATCAGTGAGGGGGGCGCCTCTGGGGCCAACGTCCTGACTTTC,CAISEGGASGANVLTF
TRBV19,TRBD1,-,TRBJ2-5,TGTGCCAGTAGTATAGTCCCTCAGACAGGGGGCAGGGAGACCCAGTACTTC,CASSIVPQTGGRETQYF
TRBV9,-,-,TRBJ2-1,TGTGCCAGCAGCGCGAAGAGCTCCCCGGGAGCCGGCGCGCAGTTCTTC,CASSAKSSPGAGAQFF
TRBV28,TRBD1,-,TRBJ1-2,TGTGCCAGCAGCGAAAGGACAGGGCGGGAGGGCTACACCTTC,CASSERTGREGYTF
TRBV5-1,TRBD2,-,TRBJ2-5,TGCGCCAGCAGCGCTGGGACTAGCGTCCAAGAGACCCAGTACTTC,CASSAGTSVQETQYF
TRBV2,-,-,TRBJ2-5,TGTGCCACCGCGGGGATCCAAGAGACCCAGTACTTC,CATAGIQETQYF